Sequencing of this TCR beta chain was carried out in a study of T cell responses to AZD1222 COVID-19 vaccine. The junction had 6 bases not matched to a gene; V was cut back by 5 bases and J by 5 bases. CDR3 length: 14 residues. Germline CDR1 SGHVS, CDR2 FQNEAQ. Profiled with immunoSEQ multiplex PCR; TCRdb holds only in-frame clones, not every one. This sample has about 150,000 clones, with about nine tenths found just once. The V and J genes are TRBV7-8 and TRBJ1-1, with TRBD1 matching over 9 bases. The sequences come from peripheral blood, collected on day 0 of MenACWY control vaccination. This clonotype was sampled from an adult in good health. CDR3 DNA: TGTGCCAGCAGCGGAAGGGACAGGGTAACTGAAGCTTTCTTT. Residues: CASSGRDRVTEAFF. Based on the CDR3 plus reference TRBV7-8 and TRBJ1-1, the full variable domain is GAGVSQSPRYKVAKRGQDVALRCDPISGHVSLFWYQQALGQGPEFLTYFQNEAQLDKSGLPSDRFFAERPEGSVSTLKIQRTQQEDSAVYLCASSGRDRVTEAFFGQGTRLTVV.